The 2 T cell receptor beta chains in this list originate from one sample, sequenced in a study of tumor and adjacent non-tumor tissue in lung cancer. Three rounds of nested PCR, following a modified ARM-PCR protocol, produced the TCRbeta library. Each CDR3 protein is one row after TCRdb ran MiXCR on the multiplex PCR reads. The sample consists of just over 200,000 distinct CDR3 sequences, 71% of them appearing once. RNA was extracted from bulk tissue without any cell sorting. Source material: lung tumor tissue. The receptor set was obtained from a man aged 55 to 69 with non-small cell lung cancer.

As concerns this clonotype: The germline gene is not matched at one end of the junction; a read error may be the cause. The chain joins TRBV11-2 to TRBJ1-1; D gene unclear. The CDR3 covers 13 residues. The germline V gene has CDR1 SGHAT and CDR2 FQNNGV. The CDR3 region has the DNA TGTTCCAGCAGCCCATGCTTGAACACTGAAGCTTTCTTT. This translates into CSSSPCLNTEAFF.

A word on this clonotype: This may stem from a read error, because a much larger clone lies one nucleotide away. The chain has TRBV12-3 or TRBV12-4 and TRBJ1-5; D not resolved. V was pared by 6 bases and J by 3 bases, with 15 bases between. This CDR3 is built from 15 residues. CDR3 sequence reads: CASRVAKGYNQPQHF. The CDR3 bases are TGTGCCAGCAGAGTCGCCAAGGGTTACAATCAGCCCCAGCATTTT.